This TCR beta chain emerged from a study of blood T cell repertoires in COVID-19. Looking at the study overall: There were acute and convalescent COVID-19 samples, and they came from the United States, Italy and Spain. T cells, B-cell-depleted T cells, or PBMCs provided the cDNA or gDNA that served as material.

V shed 3 bases, J shed 7 bases, and the junction held 7 bases outside the gene matches. This CDR3 region has 16 residues. Germline lookup yields CDR1 KGHSH and CDR2 LQKENI. This clone appeared a single time. Original methodology: The authors estimated nucleated cell counts from reference gene primer amplification. Some clones are missing from TCRdb's copy, which holds only in-frame ones; the method was immunoSEQ multiplex PCR. The V and J calls and the clone size are those of that table, but D and trimming were determined from the DNA. The data contain about 110,000 clones, over 75% of them singletons.

This chain joins TRBV18 and TRBJ2-1; 12 bases map to TRBD1. Sequencing was done on a sample of peripheral blood. The origin of this receptor is a woman in her 50s with acute or convalescent COVID-19. CDR3 nucleotides: TGTGCCAGCTCACCCCAGGGACAGGGGGCGCTTAATGAGCAGTTCTTC. This gives the protein CASSPQGQGALNEQFF.